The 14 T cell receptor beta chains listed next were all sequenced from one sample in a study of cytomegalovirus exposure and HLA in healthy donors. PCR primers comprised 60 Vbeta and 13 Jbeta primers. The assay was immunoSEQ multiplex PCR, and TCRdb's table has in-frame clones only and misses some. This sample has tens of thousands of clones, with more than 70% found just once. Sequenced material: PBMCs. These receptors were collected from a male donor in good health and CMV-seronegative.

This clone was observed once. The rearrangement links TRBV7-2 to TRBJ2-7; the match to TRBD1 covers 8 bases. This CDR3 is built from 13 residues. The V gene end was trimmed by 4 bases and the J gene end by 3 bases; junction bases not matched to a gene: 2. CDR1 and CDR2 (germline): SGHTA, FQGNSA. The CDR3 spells CASSSDRGYEQYF. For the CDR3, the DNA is TGTGCCAGCAGCTCCGACAGGGGCTACGAGCAGTACTTC.

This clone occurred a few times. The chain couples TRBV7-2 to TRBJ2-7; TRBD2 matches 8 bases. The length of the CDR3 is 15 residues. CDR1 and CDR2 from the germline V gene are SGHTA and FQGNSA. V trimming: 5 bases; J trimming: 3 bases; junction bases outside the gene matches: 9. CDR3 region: CASSNGGGVGYEQYF. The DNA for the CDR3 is TGTGCCAGCAGCAACGGGGGGGGCGTCGGCTACGAGCAGTACTTC.

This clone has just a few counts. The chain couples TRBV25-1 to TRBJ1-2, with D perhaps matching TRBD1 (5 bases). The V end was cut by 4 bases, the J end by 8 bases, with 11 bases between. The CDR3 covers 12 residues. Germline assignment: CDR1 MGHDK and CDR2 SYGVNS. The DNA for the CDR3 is TGTGCCAGCAGTGTAGGACAAGGGGGCTACACCTTC. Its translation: CASSVGQGGYTF.

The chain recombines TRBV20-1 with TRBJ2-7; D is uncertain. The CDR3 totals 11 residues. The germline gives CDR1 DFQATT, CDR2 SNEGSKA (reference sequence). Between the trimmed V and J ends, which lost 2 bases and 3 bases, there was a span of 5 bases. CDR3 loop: CSARLDYEQYF. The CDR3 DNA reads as TGCAGTGCTAGACTAGACTACGAGCAGTACTTC.

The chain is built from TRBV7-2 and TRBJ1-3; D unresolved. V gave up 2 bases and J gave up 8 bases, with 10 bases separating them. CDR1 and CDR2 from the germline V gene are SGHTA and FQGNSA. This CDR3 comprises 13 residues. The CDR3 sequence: CASSLNLRDTIYF. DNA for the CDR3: TGTGCCAGCAGCTTAAATCTGAGAGACACCATATATTTT. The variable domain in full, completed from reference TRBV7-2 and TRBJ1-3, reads GAGVSQSPSNKVTEKGKDVELRCDPISGHTALYWYRQSLGQGLEFLIYFQGNSAPDKSGLPSDRFSAERTGGSVSTLTIQRTQQEDSAVYLCASSLNLRDTIYFGEGSWLTVV.

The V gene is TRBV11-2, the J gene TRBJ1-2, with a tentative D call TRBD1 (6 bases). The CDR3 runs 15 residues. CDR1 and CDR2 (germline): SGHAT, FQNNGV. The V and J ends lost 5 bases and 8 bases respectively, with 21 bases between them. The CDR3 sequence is CASSPPGGGARGYTF. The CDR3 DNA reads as TGTGCCAGCAGCCCCCCGGGTGGGGGCGCAAGGGGCTACACCTTC. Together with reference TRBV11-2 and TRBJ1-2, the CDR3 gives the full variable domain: EAGVAQSPRYKIIEKRQSVAFWCNPISGHATLYWYQQILGQGPKLLIQFQNNGVVDDSQLPKDRFSAERLKGVDSTLKIQPAKLEDSAVYLCASSPPGGGARGYTFGSGTRLTVV.

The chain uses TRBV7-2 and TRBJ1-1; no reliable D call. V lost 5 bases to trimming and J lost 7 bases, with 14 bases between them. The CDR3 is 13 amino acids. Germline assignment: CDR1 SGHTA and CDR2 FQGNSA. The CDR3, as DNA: TGTGCCAGCAGCACGGGTGTCCCCGTTGAAGCTTTCTTT. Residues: CASSTGVPVEAFF.

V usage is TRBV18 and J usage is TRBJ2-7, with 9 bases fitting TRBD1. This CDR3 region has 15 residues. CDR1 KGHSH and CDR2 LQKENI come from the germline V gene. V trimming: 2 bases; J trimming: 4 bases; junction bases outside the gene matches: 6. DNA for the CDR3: TGTGCCAGCTCACCATCTACAGGGGGCTTATACGAGCAGTACTTC. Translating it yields CASSPSTGGLYEQYF. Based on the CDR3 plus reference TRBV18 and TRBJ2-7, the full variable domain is NAGVMQNPRHLVRRRGQEARLRCSPMKGHSHVYWYRQLPEEGLKFMVYLQKENIIDESGMPKERFSAEFPKEGPSILRIQQVVRGDSAAYFCASSPSTGGLYEQYFGPGTRLTVT.

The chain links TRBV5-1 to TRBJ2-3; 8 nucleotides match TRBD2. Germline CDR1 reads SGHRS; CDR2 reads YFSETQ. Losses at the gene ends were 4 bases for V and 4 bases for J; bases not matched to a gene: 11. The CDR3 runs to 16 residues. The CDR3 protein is CASSKGGGTGPDTQYF. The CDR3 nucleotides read TGCGCCAGCAGCAAGGGCGGGGGGACCGGCCCAGATACGCAGTATTTT.

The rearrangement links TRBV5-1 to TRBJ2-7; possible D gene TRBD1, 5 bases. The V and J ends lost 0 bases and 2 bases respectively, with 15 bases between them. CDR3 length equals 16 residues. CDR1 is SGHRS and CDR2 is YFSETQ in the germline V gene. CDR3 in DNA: TGCGCCAGCAGCTTGGGGCTCTCACAGGAGACCTACGAGCAGTACTTC. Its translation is CASSLGLSQETYEQYF.

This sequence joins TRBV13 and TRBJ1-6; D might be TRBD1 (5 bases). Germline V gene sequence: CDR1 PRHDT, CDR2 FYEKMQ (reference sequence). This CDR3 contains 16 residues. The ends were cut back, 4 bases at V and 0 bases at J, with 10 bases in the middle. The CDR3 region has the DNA TGTGCCAGCAGCTCCGGGGGGAGCTCCTATAATTCACCCCTCCACTTT. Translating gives CASSSGGSSYNSPLHF.

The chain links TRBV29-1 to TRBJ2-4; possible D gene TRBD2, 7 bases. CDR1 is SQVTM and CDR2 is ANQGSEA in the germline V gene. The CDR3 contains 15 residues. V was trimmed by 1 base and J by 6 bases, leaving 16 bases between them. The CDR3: CSVEVGAGAGNIQYF. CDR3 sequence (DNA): TGCAGCGTTGAAGTTGGCGCGGGGGCAGGAAACATTCAGTACTTC.

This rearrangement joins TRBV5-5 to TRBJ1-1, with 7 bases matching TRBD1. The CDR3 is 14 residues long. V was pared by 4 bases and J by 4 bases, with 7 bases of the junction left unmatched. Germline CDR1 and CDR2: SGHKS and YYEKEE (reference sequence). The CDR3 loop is CASSPGTVGTEAFF. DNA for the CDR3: TGTGCCAGCAGCCCCGGGACAGTGGGCACTGAAGCTTTCTTT.

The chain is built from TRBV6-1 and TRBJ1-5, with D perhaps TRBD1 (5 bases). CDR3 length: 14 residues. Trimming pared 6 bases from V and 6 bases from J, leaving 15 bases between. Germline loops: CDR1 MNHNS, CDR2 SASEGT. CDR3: CASRAGPRGQPQHF. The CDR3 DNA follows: TGTGCCAGCAGAGCCGGACCAAGGGGTCAGCCCCAGCATTTT.